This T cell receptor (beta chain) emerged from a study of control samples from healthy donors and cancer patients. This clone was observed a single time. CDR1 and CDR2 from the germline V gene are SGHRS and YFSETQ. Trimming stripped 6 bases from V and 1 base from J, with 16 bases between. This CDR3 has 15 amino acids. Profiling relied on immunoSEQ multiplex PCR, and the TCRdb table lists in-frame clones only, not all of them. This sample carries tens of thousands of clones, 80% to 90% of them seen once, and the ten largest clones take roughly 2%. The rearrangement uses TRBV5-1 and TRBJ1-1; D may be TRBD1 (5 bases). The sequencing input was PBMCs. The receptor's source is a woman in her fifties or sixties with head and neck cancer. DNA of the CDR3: TGCGCCAGCAATAGGGGCGACGGGCCGAACACTGAAGCTTTCTTT. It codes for CASNRGDGPNTEAFF.